This T cell receptor beta chain was identified during a study of T-cell memory formation after mild COVID-19. From germline, CDR1 is MNHNY and CDR2 SVGAGI (reference sequence). The CDR3 consists of 14 residues. V was trimmed by 5 bases and J by 1 base, leaving 10 bases between them. TCR alpha and TCR beta cDNA libraries carrying sample barcodes and UMIs were produced by 5'RACE using constant-segment primers. TCRdb ran MiXCR on the 5' RACE reads and lists one entry per CDR3 protein. The table records 350,000 to 450,000 distinct CDR3 sequences, approximately 29% of them present only once. General study results and limits: The authors left the SARS-CoV-2 specificity of second-wave clones peaking on day 37 unconfirmed. Day 15 to 85 contractors were CD4/CD8 balanced; later expanders leaned CD4+. Researchers found some responding clones in pre-infection memory, a sign that cross-reactive memory joined.

Details on this clonotype: Antigen unknown.

The genes are TRBV6-6 and TRBJ2-3; D is unclear. Sequenced input: PBMCs or a T cell subset sorted from them (not recorded which). The clonotype was recovered from an adult woman who had mild COVID-19 (a few samples of this study predate the infection). Cell type and time point are not known. As DNA, the CDR3 is TGTGCCAGCAGTGACGTGGGTCGCACAGATACGCAGTATTTT. Translation gives CASSDVGRTDTQYF.